The following is a TCR beta chain sequence with its context. The sample originates from a study of siplizumab effects on memory and regulatory T cells. Generated by immunoSEQ multiplex PCR, the TCRdb table keeps only in-frame clones and is missing some. The sample contains about 100,000 clones, 91% of which appear only once. J gave up 6 bases and V 4 bases, and 6 bases lay outside the gene matches. The CDR3 is 14 amino acids. Germline CDR1 is SGHTA and CDR2 is FQGNSA. This TCR was sampled from a human donor in good health. Material for sequencing was CD4+ T cells sorted from blood. The chain employs TRBV7-2 and TRBJ2-3, with 8 bases aligning to TRBD1. In DNA, the CDR3 is TGTGCCAGCAGCTCCGACAGGGGAAGCGATACGCAGTATTTT. Its protein product is CASSSDRGSDTQYF.